This T cell receptor beta chain was documented in a study of identifying expanded T cells in peripheral blood. Sequencing used immunoSEQ multiplex PCR; TCRdb keeps in-frame clones, though not all of them. The sample lists about 94,000 clones; approximately 91% were seen once. The TCR sequence derives from a person aged 18 to 75 in good health. Sequencing used blood.

The CDR3 region is CASSLLPGTGELFF. Written as DNA, the CDR3 is TGTGCCAGCAGCTTATTACCGGGCACCGGGGAGCTGTTTTTT. The chain joins TRBV7-3 to TRBJ2-2; no firm D call. Trimming stripped 2 bases from V and 4 bases from J, with 8 bases between. CDR1 SGHTA and CDR2 FQGTGA come from the germline V gene. This CDR3 contains 14 residues.